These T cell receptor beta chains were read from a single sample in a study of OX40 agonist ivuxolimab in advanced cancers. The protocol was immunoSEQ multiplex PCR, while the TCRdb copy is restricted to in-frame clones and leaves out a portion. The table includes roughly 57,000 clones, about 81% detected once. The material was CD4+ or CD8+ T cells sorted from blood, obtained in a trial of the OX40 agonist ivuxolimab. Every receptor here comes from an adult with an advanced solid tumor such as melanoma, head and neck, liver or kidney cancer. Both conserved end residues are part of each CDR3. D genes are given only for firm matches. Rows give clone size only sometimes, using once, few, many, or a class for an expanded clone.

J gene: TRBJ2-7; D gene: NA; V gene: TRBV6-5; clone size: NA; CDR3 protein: CASSPPRGIGEQYF; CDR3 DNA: TGTGCCAGCAGCCCCCCGCGGGGTATAGGCGAGCAGTACTTC
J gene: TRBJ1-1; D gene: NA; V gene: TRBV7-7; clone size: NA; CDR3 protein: CASSFRVDTEAFF; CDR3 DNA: TGTGCCAGCAGCTTCAGGGTTGACACTGAAGCTTTCTTT
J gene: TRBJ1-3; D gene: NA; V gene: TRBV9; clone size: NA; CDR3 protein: CASSVGSRQFLGGNTIYF; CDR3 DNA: TGTGCCAGCAGCGTAGGTAGCAGACAGTTCTTGGGTGGAAACACCATATATTTT
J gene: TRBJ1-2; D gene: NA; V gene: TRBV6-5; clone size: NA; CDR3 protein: CASSYRHNYGYTF; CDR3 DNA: TGTGCCAGCAGTTACCGCCATAACTATGGCTACACCTTC
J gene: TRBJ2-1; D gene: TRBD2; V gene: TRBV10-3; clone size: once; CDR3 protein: CAISESGLAGDEQFF; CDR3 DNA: TGTGCCATCAGTGAGTCGGGACTAGCGGGAGATGAGCAGTTCTTC
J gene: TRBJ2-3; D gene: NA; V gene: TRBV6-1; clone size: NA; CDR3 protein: CASSEGSVGGDTQYF; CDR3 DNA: TGTGCCAGCAGTGAAGGGTCGGTAGGGGGAGATACGCAGTATTTT
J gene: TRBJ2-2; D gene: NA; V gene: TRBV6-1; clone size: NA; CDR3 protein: CASTGVGHTGELFF; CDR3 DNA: TGTGCCAGCACGGGCGTCGGACACACCGGGGAGCTGTTTTTT
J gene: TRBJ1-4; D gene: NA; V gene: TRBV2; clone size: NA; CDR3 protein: CASSSREFGEKLFF; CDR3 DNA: TGTGCCAGCAGTAGCAGGGAGTTCGGTGAAAAACTGTTTTTT
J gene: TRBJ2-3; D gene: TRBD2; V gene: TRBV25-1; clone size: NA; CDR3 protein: CASSEGGLAGTSTDTQYF; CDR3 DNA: TGTGCCAGCAGTGAAGGGGGACTAGCGGGAACTAGCACAGATACGCAGTATTTT
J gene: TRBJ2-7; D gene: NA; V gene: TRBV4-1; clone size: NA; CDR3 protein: CASSQVVGSSGQYF; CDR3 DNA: TGCGCCAGCAGCCAAGTGGTTGGCTCCTCAGGGCAGTACTTC
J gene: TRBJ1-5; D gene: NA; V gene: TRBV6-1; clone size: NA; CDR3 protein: CASSGRQNNQPQHF; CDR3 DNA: TGTGCCAGCAGTGGTCGACAGAACAATCAGCCCCAGCATTTT
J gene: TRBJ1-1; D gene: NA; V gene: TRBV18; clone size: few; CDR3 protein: CASSPTGGRVAEAFF; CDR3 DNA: TGTGCCAGCTCACCAACGGGGGGGAGGGTCGCTGAAGCTTTCTTT
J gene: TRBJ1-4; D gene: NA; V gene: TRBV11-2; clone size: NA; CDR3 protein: CASSSPPTEQKLFF; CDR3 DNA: TGTGCCAGCAGCTCTCCACCGACGGAGCAAAAACTGTTTTTT
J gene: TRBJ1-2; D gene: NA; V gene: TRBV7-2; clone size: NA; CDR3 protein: CASSLDRSYGYTF; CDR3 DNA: TGTGCCAGCAGCTTAGACCGGTCCTATGGCTACACCTTC
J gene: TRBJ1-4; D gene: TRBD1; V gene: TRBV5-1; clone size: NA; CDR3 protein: CASSGGRGQDEKLFF; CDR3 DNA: TGCGCCAGCAGCGGGGGCCGGGGACAGGATGAAAAACTGTTTTTT
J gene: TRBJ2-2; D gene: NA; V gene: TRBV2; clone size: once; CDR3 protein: CASRTGELFF; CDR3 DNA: TGTGCCAGCAGAACCGGGGAGCTGTTTTTT
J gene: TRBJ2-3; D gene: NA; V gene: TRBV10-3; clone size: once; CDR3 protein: CAISGAGTDTQYF; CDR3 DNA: TGTGCCATCAGTGGTGCCGGCACAGATACGCAGTATTTT
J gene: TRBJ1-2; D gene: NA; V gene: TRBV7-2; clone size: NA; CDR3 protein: CASSLARDYGYTF; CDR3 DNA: TGTGCCAGCAGCCTGGCCAGGGACTATGGCTACACCTTC
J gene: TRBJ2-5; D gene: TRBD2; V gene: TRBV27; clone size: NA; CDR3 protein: CASSLGLGKETQYF; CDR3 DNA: TGTGCCAGCAGTTTAGGACTAGGTAAAGAGACCCAGTACTTC
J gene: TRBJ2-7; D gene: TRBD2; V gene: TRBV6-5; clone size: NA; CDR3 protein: CASRITSGPYEQYF; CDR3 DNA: TGTGCCAGCAGGATCACTAGCGGGCCTTACGAGCAGTACTTC
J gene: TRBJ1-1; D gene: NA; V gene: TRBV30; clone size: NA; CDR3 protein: CAWSVKGLNTEAFF; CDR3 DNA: TGTGCCTGGAGTGTCAAGGGTCTTAACACTGAAGCTTTCTTT
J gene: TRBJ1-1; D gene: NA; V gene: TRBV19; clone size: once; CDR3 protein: CASSWGGEAFF; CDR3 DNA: TGTGCCAGTAGTTGGGGGGGCGAGGCTTTCTTT
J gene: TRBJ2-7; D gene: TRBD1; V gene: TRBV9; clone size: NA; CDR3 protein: CASSVVGTGFDEQYF; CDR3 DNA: TGTGCCAGCAGCGTAGTTGGGACAGGGTTCGACGAGCAGTACTTC
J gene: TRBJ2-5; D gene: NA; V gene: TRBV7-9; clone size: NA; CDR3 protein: CASSPLGVGETQYF; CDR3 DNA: TGTGCCAGCAGCCCCTTGGGGGTTGGGGAGACCCAGTACTTC
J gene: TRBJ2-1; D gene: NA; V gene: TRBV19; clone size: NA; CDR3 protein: CASKGGLGYNEQFF; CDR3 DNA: TGTGCCAGTAAGGGCGGCCTGGGGTACAATGAGCAGTTCTTC
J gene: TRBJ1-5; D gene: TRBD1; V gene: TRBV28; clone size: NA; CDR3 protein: CASSFPMTGRSGNQPQHF; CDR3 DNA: TGTGCCAGCAGTTTCCCCATGACAGGGCGAAGTGGGAATCAGCCCCAGCATTTT
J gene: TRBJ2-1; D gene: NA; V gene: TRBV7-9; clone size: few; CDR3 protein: CASSLIEQFF; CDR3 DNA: TGTGCCAGCAGTCTAATTGAGCAGTTCTTC
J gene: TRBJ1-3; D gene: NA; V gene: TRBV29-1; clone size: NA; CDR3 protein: CSRGGQPNSGNTIYF; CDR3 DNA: TGCAGCAGGGGAGGACAGCCAAACTCTGGAAACACCATATATTTT
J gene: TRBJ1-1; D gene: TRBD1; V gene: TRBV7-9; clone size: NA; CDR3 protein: CASSPGQGRGNTEAFF; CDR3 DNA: TGTGCCAGCAGCCCAGGACAGGGCCGGGGGAACACTGAAGCTTTCTTT
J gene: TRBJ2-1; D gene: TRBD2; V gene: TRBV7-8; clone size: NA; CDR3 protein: CASSRRLAGGLDEQFF; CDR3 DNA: TGTGCCAGCAGCCGACGACTAGCGGGAGGATTAGATGAGCAGTTCTTC
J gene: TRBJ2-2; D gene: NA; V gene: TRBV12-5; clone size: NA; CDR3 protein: CASGLSQIGELFF; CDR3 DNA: TGTGCTAGTGGTTTATCCCAAATTGGGGAGCTGTTTTTT